These 2 T cell receptor beta chains originate from one sample sequenced in a study of CD8+CD57+ T cells in acquired aplastic anemia. Previously, flow cytometry had revealed CD8+CD57+ cell expansion in the patients chosen for sequencing. Template material for TCR beta VDJ and CDR3 profiling consisted of genomic DNA. MiXCR, applied by TCRdb to the reads, yields one record per CDR3 protein. The sample includes roughly 170,000 distinct CDR3 sequences, about half seen only once; the top ten take roughly 13%. Specimen: sorted CD4+, CD8+, or CD8+CD57+ T cells (not recorded which) from PBMCs. The receptor source for this set is a human donor with aplastic anemia.

With respect to this clonotype: A read error may explain this, as a much larger clone is one base away. This rearrangement joins TRBV12-5 to TRBJ2-1; D ambiguous. Germline V lookup: CDR1 LGHNT, CDR2 FRNRAP. V was shortened by 9 bases and J by 6 bases, with 18 bases between the two germline ends. The CDR3 contains 14 residues. CDR3 amino acids: CARRMGKPCNEQFF. CDR3 sequence (DNA): TGTGCTAGGCGCATGGGGAAGCCCTGCAATGAGCAGTTCTTC.

This clonotype was counted ten times or more. The chain recombines TRBV14 with TRBJ2-3; TRBD1 matches at 7 bases. Germline loops: CDR1 SGHDN, CDR2 FVKESK. This CDR3 has 15 amino acids. V lost 4 bases, J lost 2 bases, and 6 bases stayed unmatched. The CDR3 reads CASSLQGPNTDTQYF. The CDR3 DNA is TGTGCCAGCAGCCTACAGGGGCCCAACACAGATACGCAGTATTTT.